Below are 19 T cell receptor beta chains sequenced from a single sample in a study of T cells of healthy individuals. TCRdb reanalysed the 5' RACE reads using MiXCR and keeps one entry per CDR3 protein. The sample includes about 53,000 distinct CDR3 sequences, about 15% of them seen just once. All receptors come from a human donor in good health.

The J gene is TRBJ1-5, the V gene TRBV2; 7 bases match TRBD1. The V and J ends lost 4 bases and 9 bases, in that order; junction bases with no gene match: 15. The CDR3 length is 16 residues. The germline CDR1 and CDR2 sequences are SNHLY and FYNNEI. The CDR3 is CASSGPTGRVGGPQHF. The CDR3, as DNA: TGTGCCAGCAGTGGCCCGACAGGGCGGGTAGGAGGGCCCCAGCATTTT.

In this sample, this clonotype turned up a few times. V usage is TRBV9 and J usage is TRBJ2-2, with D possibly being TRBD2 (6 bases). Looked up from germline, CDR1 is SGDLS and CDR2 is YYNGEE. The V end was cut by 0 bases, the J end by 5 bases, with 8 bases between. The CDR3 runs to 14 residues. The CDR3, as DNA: TGTGCCAGCAGCGTAGGCGGGAAGACCGGGGAGCTGTTTTTT. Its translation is CASSVGGKTGELFF. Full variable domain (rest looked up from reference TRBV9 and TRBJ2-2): DSGVTQTPKHLITATGQRVTLRCSPRSGDLSVYWYQQSLDQGLQFLIQYYNGEERAKGNILERFSAQQFPDLHSELNLSSLELGDSALYFCASSVGGKTGELFFGEGSRLTVL.

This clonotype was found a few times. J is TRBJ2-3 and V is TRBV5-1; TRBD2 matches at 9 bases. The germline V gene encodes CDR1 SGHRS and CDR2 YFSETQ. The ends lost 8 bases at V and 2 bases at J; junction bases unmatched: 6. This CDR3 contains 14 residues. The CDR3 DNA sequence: TGCGCCAGTTTCCTAGCGGGGTTCACAGATACGCAGTATTTT. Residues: CASFLAGFTDTQYF.

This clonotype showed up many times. CDR3 protein: CASSQAWGTDTQYF. CDR3 DNA sequence: TGTGCCAGCAGCCAAGCCTGGGGAACAGATACGCAGTATTTT. The chain links TRBV14 to TRBJ2-3; D gene uncertain. CDR1 is SGHDN, CDR2 FVKESK, per germline. V was clipped by 1 base and J by 3 bases, with 8 bases between them. The CDR3 covers 14 residues.

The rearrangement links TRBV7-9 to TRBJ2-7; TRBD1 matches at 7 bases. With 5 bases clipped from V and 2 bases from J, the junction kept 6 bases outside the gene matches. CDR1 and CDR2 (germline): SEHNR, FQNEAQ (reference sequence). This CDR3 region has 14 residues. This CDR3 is CASSPWQGAYEQYF. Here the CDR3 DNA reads TGTGCCAGCAGCCCTTGGCAGGGGGCCTACGAGCAGTACTTC.

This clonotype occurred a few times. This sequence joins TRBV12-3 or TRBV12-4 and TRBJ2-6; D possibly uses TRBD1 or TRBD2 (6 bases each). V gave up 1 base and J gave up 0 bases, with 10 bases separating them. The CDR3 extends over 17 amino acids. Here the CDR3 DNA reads TGTGCCAGCAGTTTAGGGGGGGCGATCTCTGGGGCCAACGTCCTGACTTTC. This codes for CASSLGGAISGANVLTF.

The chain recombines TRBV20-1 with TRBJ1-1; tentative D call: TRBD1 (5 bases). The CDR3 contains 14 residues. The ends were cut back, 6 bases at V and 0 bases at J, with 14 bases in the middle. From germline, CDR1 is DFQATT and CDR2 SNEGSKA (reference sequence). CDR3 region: CSAIRQPMNTEAFF. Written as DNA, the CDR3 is TGCAGTGCCATCCGACAGCCCATGAACACTGAAGCTTTCTTT.

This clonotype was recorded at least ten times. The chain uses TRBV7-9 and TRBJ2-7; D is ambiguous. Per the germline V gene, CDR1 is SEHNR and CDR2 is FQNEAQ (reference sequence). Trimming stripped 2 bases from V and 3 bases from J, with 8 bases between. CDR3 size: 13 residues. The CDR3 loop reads CASSLPGGYEQYF. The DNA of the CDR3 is TGTGCCAGCAGCTTACCTGGTGGCTACGAGCAGTACTTC.

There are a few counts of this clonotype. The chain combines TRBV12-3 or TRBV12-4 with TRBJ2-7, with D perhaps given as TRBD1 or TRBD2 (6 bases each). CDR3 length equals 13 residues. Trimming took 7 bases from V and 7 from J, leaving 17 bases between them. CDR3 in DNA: TGTGCCAGCACCGGAGGGGGAGTGAGGGAGCAGTACTTC. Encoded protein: CASTGGGVREQYF.

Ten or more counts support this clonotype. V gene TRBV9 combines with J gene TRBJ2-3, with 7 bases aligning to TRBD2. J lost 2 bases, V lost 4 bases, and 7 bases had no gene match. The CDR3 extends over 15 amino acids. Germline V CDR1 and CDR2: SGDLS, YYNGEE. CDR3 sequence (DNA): TGTGCCAGCAGCCCCGGGGGAGGGGCCACAGATACGCAGTATTTT. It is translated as CASSPGGGATDTQYF.

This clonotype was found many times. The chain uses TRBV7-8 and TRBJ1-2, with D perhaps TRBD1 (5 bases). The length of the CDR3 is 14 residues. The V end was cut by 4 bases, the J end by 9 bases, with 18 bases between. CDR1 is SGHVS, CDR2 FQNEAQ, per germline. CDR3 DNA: TGTGCCAGCAGCTCCGGGACTCACGCTGGGAGCTACACCTTC. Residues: CASSSGTHAGSYTF.

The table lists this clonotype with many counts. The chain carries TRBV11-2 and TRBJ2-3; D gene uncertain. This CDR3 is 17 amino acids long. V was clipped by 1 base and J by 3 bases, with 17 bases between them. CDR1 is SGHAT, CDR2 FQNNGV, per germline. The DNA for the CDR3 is TGTGCCAGCAGCTTAGTCCCGACCCTCCCGCGGACAGATACGCAGTATTTT. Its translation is CASSLVPTLPRTDTQYF.

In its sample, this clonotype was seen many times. The chain's CDR3 is CASVSDRVFTDTQYF. The CDR3 nucleotides read TGTGCCAGCGTTTCAGACAGGGTTTTCACAGATACGCAGTATTTT. The chain couples TRBV2 to TRBJ2-3; TRBD1 aligns across 7 bases. V trimming: 8 bases; J trimming: 2 bases; junction bases outside the gene matches: 10. This CDR3 has 15 residues. Germline CDR1 reads SNHLY; CDR2 reads FYNNEI.

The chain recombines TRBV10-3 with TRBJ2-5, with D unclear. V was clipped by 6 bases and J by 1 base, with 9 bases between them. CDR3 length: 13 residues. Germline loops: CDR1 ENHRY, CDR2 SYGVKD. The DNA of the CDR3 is TGTGCCATCAGCGACACAAGCCAAGAGACCCAGTACTTC. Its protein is CAISDTSQETQYF.

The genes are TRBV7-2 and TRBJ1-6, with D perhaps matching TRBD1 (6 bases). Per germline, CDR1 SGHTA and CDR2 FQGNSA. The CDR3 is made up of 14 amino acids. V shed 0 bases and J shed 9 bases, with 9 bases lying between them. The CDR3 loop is CASSLAGQRSPLHF. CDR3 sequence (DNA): TGTGCCAGCAGCTTAGCCGGACAGCGTTCACCCCTCCACTTT.

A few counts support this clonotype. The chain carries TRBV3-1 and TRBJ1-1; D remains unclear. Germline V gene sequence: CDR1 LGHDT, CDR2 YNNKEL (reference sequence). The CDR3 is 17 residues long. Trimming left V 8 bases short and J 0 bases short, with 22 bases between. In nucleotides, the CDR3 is TGTGCCAGCGGCCCCCCGGGCTCATCCACCATGAACACTGAAGCTTTCTTT. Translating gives CASGPPGSSTMNTEAFF.

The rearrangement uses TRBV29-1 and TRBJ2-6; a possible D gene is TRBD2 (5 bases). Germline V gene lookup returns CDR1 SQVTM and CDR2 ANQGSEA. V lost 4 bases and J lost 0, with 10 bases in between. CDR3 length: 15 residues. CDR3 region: CSVVEGSSGANVLTF. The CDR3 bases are TGCAGCGTTGTAGAGGGTTCCTCTGGGGCCAACGTCCTGACTTTC.

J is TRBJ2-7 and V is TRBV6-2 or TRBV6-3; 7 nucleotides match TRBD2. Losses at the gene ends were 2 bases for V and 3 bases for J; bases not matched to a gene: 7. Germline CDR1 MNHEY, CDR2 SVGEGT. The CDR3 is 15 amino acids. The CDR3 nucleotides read TGTGCCAGCAGTTACATGAAACGGGGGGTCTACGAGCAGTACTTC. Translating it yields CASSYMKRGVYEQYF.

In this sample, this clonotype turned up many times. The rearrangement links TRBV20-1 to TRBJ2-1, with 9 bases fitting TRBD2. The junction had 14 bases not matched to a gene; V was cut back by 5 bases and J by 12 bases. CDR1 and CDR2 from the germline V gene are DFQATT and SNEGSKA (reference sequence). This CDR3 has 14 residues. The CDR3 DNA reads TGCAGTGCTGGGAAGTGGACTAGCGAAGGGGGGCAGTTCTTC. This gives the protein CSAGKWTSEGGQFF.